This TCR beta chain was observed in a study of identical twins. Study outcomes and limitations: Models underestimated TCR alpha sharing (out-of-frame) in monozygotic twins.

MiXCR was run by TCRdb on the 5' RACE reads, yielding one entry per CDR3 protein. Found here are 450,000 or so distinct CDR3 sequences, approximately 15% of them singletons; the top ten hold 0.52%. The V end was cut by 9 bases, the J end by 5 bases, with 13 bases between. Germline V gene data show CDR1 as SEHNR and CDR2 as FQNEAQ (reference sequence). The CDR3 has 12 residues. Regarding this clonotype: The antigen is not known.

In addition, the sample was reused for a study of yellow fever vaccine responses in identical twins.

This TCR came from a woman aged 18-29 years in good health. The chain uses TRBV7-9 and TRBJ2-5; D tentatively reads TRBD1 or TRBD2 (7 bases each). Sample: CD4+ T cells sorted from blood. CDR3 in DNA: TGTGCCAGGAGACAGGGAGGGGAGACCCAGTACTTC. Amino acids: CARRQGGETQYF.